Sequencing of this T cell receptor (beta chain) was carried out in a study of graft-versus-host responses after intestinal transplantation. For the study at large: Recipients were all induced with anti-thymocyte globulin, then given tacrolimus and steroids for approximately three years. Notes on the study in general: Analysis identified GvH clones in recipient marrow, with some appearing first in ileum or blood. Within the allografts of patients who had graft-donor T cell macrochimerism, graft-versus-host to host-versus-graft clonal ratios were high. After transplant, early declines in HvG clones were associated with peak levels of circulating GvH clones.

Comments on this clone: As yet, its antigen is unknown.

The CDR3 totals 13 residues. With 4 bases removed from V and 2 bases from J, the gap between germline ends came to 9 bases. Germline CDR1 is SGHRS and CDR2 is YFSETQ. Only in-frame clones appear in the TCRdb table, and some are missing; sequencing was by immunoSEQ multiplex PCR. Here the sample spans fewer than 150,000 clones, 85% to 95% being singletons. The J gene is TRBJ2-5, the V gene TRBV5-1; TRBD2 is a possible D gene (6 bases). The starting material was unstimulated CD4+ T cells sorted from spleen or lymph node cells, obtained before intestinal transplant. The origin of this receptor is a human donor who received an intestinal transplant. The CDR3 nucleotides are TGCGCCAGCAGCAGCGGGCCTCAAGAGACCCAGTACTTC. The encoded protein is CASSSGPQETQYF.